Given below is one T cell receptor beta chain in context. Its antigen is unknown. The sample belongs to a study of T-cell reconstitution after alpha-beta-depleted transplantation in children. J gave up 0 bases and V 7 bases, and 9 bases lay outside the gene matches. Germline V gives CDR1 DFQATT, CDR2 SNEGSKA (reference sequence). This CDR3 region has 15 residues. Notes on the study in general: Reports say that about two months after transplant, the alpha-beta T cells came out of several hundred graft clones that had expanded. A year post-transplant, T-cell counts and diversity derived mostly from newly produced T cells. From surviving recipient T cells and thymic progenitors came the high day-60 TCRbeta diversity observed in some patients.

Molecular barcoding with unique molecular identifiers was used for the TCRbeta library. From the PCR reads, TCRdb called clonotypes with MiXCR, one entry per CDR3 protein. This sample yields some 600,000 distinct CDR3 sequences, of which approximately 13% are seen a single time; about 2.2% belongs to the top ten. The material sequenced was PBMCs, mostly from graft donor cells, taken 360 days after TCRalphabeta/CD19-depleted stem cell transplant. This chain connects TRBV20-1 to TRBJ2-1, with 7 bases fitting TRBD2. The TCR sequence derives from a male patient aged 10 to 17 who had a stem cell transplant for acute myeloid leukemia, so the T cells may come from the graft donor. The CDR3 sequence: CSGEPGLHSYNEQFF. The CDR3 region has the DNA TGCAGTGGCGAACCGGGACTACACTCCTACAATGAGCAGTTCTTC.